The clone carrying this T cell receptor beta chain has ten or more counts. Germline loops: CDR1 MNHEY, CDR2 SMNVEV (reference sequence). Trimming pared 3 bases from V and 8 bases from J, leaving 13 bases between. The length of the CDR3 is 13 residues. Produced via immunoSEQ multiplex PCR; TCRdb's table is partial and in-frame only. The sample has 60,000 or so clones; 77% are singletons. The record originates from a study of radiotherapy plus CTLA-4 blockade in lung cancer. The sequence was obtained from a human donor with non-small cell lung cancer who had a partial response to radiotherapy plus ipilimumab. The V gene is TRBV27, the J gene TRBJ1-2; a weak D match, TRBD1 (6 bases). Sequencing used peripheral blood, obtained from a patient treated with radiotherapy plus ipilimumab. The CDR3 loop reads CASSFNRVEGYTF. The CDR3 DNA sequence: TGTGCCAGCAGTTTCAACAGGGTGGAGGGCTACACCTTC.